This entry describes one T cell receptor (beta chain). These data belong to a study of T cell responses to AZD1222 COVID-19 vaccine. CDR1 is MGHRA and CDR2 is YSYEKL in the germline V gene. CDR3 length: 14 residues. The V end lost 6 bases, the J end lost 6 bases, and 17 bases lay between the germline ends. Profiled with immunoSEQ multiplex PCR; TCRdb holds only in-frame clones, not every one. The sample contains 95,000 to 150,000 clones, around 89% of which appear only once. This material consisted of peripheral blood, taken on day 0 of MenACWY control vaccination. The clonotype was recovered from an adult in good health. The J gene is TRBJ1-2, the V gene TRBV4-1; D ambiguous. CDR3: CASSTIAGSHGYTF. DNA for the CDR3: TGCGCCAGCAGTACCATCGCCGGGAGCCATGGCTACACCTTC.